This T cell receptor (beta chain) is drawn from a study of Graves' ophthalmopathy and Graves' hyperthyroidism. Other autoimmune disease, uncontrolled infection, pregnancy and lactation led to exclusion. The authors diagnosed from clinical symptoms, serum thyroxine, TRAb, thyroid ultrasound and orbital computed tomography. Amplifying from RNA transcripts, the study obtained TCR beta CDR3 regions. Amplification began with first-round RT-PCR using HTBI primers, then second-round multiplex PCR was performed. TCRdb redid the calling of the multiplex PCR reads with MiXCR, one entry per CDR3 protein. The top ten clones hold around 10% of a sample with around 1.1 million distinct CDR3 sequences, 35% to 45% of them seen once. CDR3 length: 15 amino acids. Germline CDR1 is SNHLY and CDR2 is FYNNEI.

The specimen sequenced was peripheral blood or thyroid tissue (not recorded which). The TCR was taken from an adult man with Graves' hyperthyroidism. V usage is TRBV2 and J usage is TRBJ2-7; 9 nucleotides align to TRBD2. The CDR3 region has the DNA TGTGCTAGAGTCCTGAGACTAGCGGCGGCCGGGGTGCAGTACTTC. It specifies CARVLRLAAAGVQYF. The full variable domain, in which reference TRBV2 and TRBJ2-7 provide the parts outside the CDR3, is EPEVTQTPSHQVTQMGQEVILRCVPISNHLYFYWYRQILGQKVEFLVSFYNNEISEKSEIFDDQFSVERPDGSNFTLKIRSTKLEDSAMYFCARVLRLAAAGVQYFGPGTRLTVT.